This T cell receptor beta chain is drawn from a study of blood T cell repertoires in COVID-19. Turning to the study itself: Sites in the United States, Italy and Spain provided acute and convalescent COVID-19 samples. Sources were T cells, B-cell-depleted T cells, or PBMCs; the material itself was cDNA or gDNA.

Clinical histories supplied by participants themselves formed the basis of cohort assignment. Symptom resolution, clearance, or two negative PCRs marked donors in Cohort 3 as recovered. The table came from immunoSEQ multiplex PCR; TCRdb's copy has only in-frame clones and leaves some out. The data contain around 150,000 clones, roughly four fifths of them seen just once; the ten biggest clones take up roughly 11%. The sequenced material came from PBMCs or T cells enriched from blood (not recorded which). The clonotype originates from a man aged 50-59 years who had recovered from COVID-19.

The CDR3 protein is CASTLAGEIYNEQFF. In DNA, the CDR3 is TGTGCCAGCACCCTAGCGGGGGAAATCTACAATGAGCAGTTCTTC. The chain employs TRBV28 and TRBJ2-1; 10 nucleotides match TRBD2. The CDR3 is 15 amino acids. Germline V lookup: CDR1 MDHEN, CDR2 SYDVKM. The J segment lost 3 bases and the V segment lost 7 bases, leaving 6 bases of the junction unmatched.